Listed below are T cell receptor beta chains from one sample, sequenced in a study of cytomegalovirus exposure and HLA in healthy donors. Here immunoSEQ multiplex PCR was the method, and the copy in TCRdb shows in-frame clones only, minus some. Of about 170,000 clones listed, 89% were seen once; the top ten hold over 4%. The specimen was PBMCs. The receptors here all came from a man younger than 35 in good health and CMV-seropositive. CDR3s include the opening cysteine and the closing phenylalanine or tryptophan. Each record gives: CDR3 length, D gene, clone size, V gene, J gene, CDR3 protein, CDR3 DNA. The D gene is left open where the match is weak. Part of the rows lack a size; the others show once, few, many or a class for expanded clones.

>16|TRBD1|NA|TRBV2|TRBJ1-5
CASRDWTGVSNQPQHF
TGTGCCAGCAGAGATTGGACAGGGGTGAGCAATCAGCCCCAGCATTTT
>15|NA|once|TRBV27|TRBJ2-1
CASRSPGGRYNEQFF
TGTGCCAGCAGGTCTCCTGGCGGGCGTTACAATGAGCAGTTCTTC
>14|NA|NA|TRBV28|TRBJ2-7
CASREGGAIYEQYF
TGTGCCAGCAGGGAGGGGGGGGCGATCTACGAGCAGTACTTC
>13|NA|once|TRBV6-5|TRBJ1-1
CASSYSPDTEAFF
TGTGCCAGCAGTTACAGTCCAGACACTGAAGCTTTCTTT
>17|TRBD2|NA|TRBV4-1|TRBJ2-5
CASSQEELLAAQETQYF
TGCGCCAGCAGCCAAGAGGAACTTCTAGCGGCTCAAGAGACCCAGTACTTC
>14|TRBD1|NA|TRBV19|TRBJ1-2
CASEGGASNYGYTF
TGTGCCAGTGAAGGGGGCGCTTCAAACTATGGCTACACCTTC
>15|NA|NA|TRBV7-9|TRBJ2-1
CASSLAVTSYNEQFF
TGTGCCAGCAGCTTGGCGGTCACCTCCTACAATGAGCAGTTCTTC
>15|NA|NA|TRBV7-9|TRBJ2-1
CASSKPSGQYNEQFF
TGTGCCAGCAGCAAACCTAGCGGACAGTACAATGAGCAGTTCTTC
>12|TRBD2|NA|TRBV4-1|TRBJ2-1
CASSQDPGGQFF
TGCGCCAGCAGCCAAGACCCGGGGGGGCAGTTCTTC
>14|NA|NA|TRBV4-1|TRBJ1-1
CASSPGQLNTEAFF
TGCGCCAGCAGCCCAGGACAGCTTAACACTGAAGCTTTCTTT
>14|NA|NA|TRBV7-8|TRBJ2-3
CASSFDTSTDTQYF
TGTGCCAGCAGCTTTGACACGAGCACAGATACGCAGTATTTT
>14|NA|NA|TRBV6-5|TRBJ2-1
CASNQDPSYNEQFF
TGTGCCAGCAACCAGGATCCTTCTTACAATGAGCAGTTCTTC
>15|TRBD1|NA|TRBV2|TRBJ2-1
CASRLRDRGYNEQFF
TGTGCCAGCAGACTCCGGGACAGGGGCTACAATGAGCAGTTCTTC
>13|TRBD1|once|TRBV6-4|TRBJ2-1
CASSGGQYNEQFF
TGTGCCAGCAGTGGGGGACAGTACAATGAGCAGTTCTTC
>16|TRBD1|NA|TRBV30|TRBJ1-2
CAWSAAEAGGNYGYTF
TGTGCCTGGAGTGCTGCGGAGGCAGGGGGAAACTATGGCTACACCTTC
>14|NA|NA|TRBV12-5|TRBJ2-5
CASSVGEPQETQYF
TGTGCTAGTAGCGTCGGAGAACCACAAGAGACCCAGTACTTC
>15|NA|NA|TRBV18|TRBJ2-3
CASSHTQGGTDTQYF
TGTGCCAGCTCACATACCCAGGGTGGCACAGATACGCAGTATTTT
>15|TRBD1|NA|TRBV10-1|TRBJ2-7
CASSGPGQGMNPQYF
TGCGCCAGCAGTGGGCCGGGACAGGGCATGAACCCCCAGTACTTC
>15|TRBD1|NA|TRBV19|TRBJ1-1
CASTQGQGRNTEAFF
TGTGCCAGTACCCAAGGACAGGGGCGGAACACTGAAGCTTTCTTT
>11|NA|once|TRBV7-9|TRBJ2-5
CASSSLETQYF
TGTGCCAGCAGCTCCCTAGAGACCCAGTACTTC
>16|TRBD2|NA|TRBV5-1|TRBJ2-3
CASSSDSGRSTDTQYF
TGCGCCAGCAGCTCTGACAGCGGGAGGAGCACAGATACGCAGTATTTT
>15|TRBD2|NA|TRBV5-1|TRBJ2-1
CASSFWGSGVNEQFF
TGCGCCAGCAGCTTTTGGGGGAGCGGGGTCAATGAGCAGTTCTTC
>14|NA|once|TRBV28|TRBJ1-5
CASLSGYSNQPQHF
TGTGCCAGCCTCTCAGGGTATAGCAATCAGCCCCAGCATTTT
>14|TRBD1|NA|TRBV28|TRBJ1-2
CASSGTGDYYGYTF
TGTGCCAGCAGCGGGACAGGGGATTACTATGGCTACACCTTC
>12|NA|NA|TRBV2|TRBJ2-3
CASSTSTDTQYF
TGTGCCAGCAGTACTAGCACAGATACGCAGTATTTT
>15|TRBD1|NA|TRBV2|TRBJ2-1
CASSGDRGAYNEQFF
TGTGCCAGCAGCGGCGACAGGGGTGCCTACAATGAGCAGTTCTTC
>13|NA|NA|TRBV29-1|TRBJ1-1
CSVPDGVSAEAFF
TGCAGCGTTCCTGACGGGGTCTCGGCTGAAGCTTTCTTT
>16|NA|NA|TRBV7-9|TRBJ2-2
CASSLKGNSNTGELFF
TGTGCCAGCAGCTTAAAGGGGAATTCGAACACCGGGGAGCTGTTTTTT
>17|TRBD2|NA|TRBV18|TRBJ2-2
CASSPLSGNQNTGELFF
TGTGCCAGCTCACCTCTCAGCGGGAATCAAAACACCGGGGAGCTGTTTTTT
>15|TRBD1|once|TRBV11-3|TRBJ2-5
CASSAGQGYQETQYF
TGTGCCAGCAGCGCGGGACAGGGGTATCAAGAGACCCAGTACTTC
>13|TRBD2|NA|TRBV7-7|TRBJ2-1
CASSSTSGTQQFF
TGTGCTAGCAGCTCGACCAGCGGGACTCAGCAGTTCTTC
>14|TRBD1|once|TRBV11-3|TRBJ1-5
CASSKQGSNQPQHF
TGTGCCAGCAGCAAACAGGGGAGCAATCAGCCCCAGCATTTT
>14|NA|NA|TRBV11-2|TRBJ2-7
CASSSLTGTYEQYF
TGTGCCAGCAGCTCCCTGACAGGAACCTACGAGCAGTACTTC
>17|TRBD1|NA|TRBV25-1|TRBJ2-7
CASSEFGGQGAINEQYF
TGTGCCAGCAGTGAATTCGGCGGACAGGGGGCAATAAACGAGCAGTACTTC
>11|NA|NA|TRBV6-1|TRBJ2-1
CASSETALAFF
TGTGCCAGCAGTGAGACAGCGCTGGCGTTCTTC
>15|NA|NA|TRBV27|TRBJ2-7
CASSLGQGFSYEQYF
TGTGCCAGCAGTTTAGGGCAGGGATTCTCCTACGAGCAGTACTTC